The clone carrying this T cell receptor (beta chain) was seen more than once but under ten times. What it binds is unknown. The germline and genes are mouse ones. Sequencing ends 1 residue short of the CDR3 end; the germline J gene provides the rest. The method was immunoSEQ multiplex PCR; TCRdb's version includes in-frame clones alone and lacks a portion of them. The sample contains approximately 45,000 clones, 73% of which appear only once. The sample is drawn from a study of tissue T cells after allogeneic stem cell transplantation. The J segment lost 6 bases and the V segment lost 0 bases, leaving 6 bases of the junction unmatched. From germline, CDR1 is SGHSN and CDR2 HYEKVE. This CDR3 region has 15 residues. Study outcomes and limitations: In patients and mice, blood and spleen missed much of tissue repertoire. The patient cohort was small and clinically heterogeneous, with limited sampling depth. Shared clones across patients were few; motif clustering revealed tissue-specific shared signatures.

Source material: sorted cells pooled from one or two spleens. The rearrangement links TRBV12-1 to TRBJ2-7; 11 bases align to TRBD2. The clonotype originates from a pool of C57BL/6 mice in good health. CDR3 DNA, as far as it was read: TGTGCCAGCTCTCTCGAGCGGACTGGGGGGTTTGAACAGTAC. It translates to CASSLERTGGFEQY. The complete CDR3 reads CASSLERTGGFEQYF.